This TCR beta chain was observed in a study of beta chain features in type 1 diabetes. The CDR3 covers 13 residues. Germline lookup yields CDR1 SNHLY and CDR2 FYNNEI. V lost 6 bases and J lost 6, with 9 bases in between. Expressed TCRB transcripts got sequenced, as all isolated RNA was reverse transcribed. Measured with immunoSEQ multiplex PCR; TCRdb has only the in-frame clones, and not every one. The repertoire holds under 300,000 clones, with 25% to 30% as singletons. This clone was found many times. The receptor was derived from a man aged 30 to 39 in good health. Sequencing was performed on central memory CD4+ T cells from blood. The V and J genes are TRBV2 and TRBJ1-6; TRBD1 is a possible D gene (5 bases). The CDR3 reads CASRQQVNSPLHF. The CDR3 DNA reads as TGTGCCAGCAGACAACAGGTTAATTCACCCCTCCACTTT. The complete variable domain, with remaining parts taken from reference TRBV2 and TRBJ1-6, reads EPEVTQTPSHQVTQMGQEVILRCVPISNHLYFYWYRQILGQKVEFLVSFYNNEISEKSEIFDDQFSVERPDGSNFTLKIRSTKLEDSAMYFCASRQQVNSPLHFGNGTRLTVT.